This TCR beta chain is drawn from a study of T cells expressing NK-cell markers. Study overall: Sequencing covered eight donors, seven HCMV-seropositive and one seronegative. Study results and caveats: A few donors likewise had their CD3+CD56-NKG2C+ fraction led by these clonotypes. Top CD8+ clonotypes included the dominant CD3+CD56+NKG2C+ clonotypes in several donors.

Concerning this clonotype itself: Its antigen is unknown.

For TCR beta, cDNA was produced by 5'RACE template switching with UMIs. TCRdb reanalyzed the 5' RACE reads, giving one entry per CDR3 protein sequence and no DNA. Its table records some 440,000 distinct CDR3 sequences. The CDR3 has 17 residues. The sample consisted of blood T cells: a sorted CD56 or NKG2C T cell subset, CD4+ or CD8+ T cells, or bulk PBMC T cells (not recorded which). The clonotype originates from a woman aged 45-65 years in good health. The gene calls are TRBV12-3 or TRBV12-4 and TRBJ2-1; no DNA is available, so the TRBD2 call from TCRdb remains unchecked. The CDR3 reads CASRRAGVKFRNNEQFF.